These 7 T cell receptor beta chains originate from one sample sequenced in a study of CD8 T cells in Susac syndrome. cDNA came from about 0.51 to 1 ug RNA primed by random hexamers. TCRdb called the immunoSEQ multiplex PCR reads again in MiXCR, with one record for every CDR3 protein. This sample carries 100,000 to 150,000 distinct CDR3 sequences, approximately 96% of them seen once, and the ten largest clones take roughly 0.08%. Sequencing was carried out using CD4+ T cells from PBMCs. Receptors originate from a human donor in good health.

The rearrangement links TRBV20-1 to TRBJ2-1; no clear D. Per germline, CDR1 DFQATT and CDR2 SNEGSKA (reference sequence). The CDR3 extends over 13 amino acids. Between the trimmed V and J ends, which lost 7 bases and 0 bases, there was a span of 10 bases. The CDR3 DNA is TGCAGTGTTCGAAGGAGCTCCTACAATGAGCAGTTCTTC. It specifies CSVRRSSYNEQFF.

Here the CDR3 reads CSVSPVDTQYF. CDR3 bases: TGCAGCGTTTCCCCGGTAGATACGCAGTATTTT. The chain combines TRBV29-1 with TRBJ2-3, with no clear D. The CDR3 totals 11 residues. Trimming left V 5 bases short and J 5 bases short, with 8 bases between. CDR1 and CDR2 from the germline V gene are SQVTM and ANQGSEA.

The CDR3 DNA reads as TGCAGTGCTAGGCTTAGCGGGAGGGCCAACAATGAGCAGTTCTTC. As protein: CSARLSGRANNEQFF. V gene TRBV20-1 combines with J gene TRBJ2-1; TRBD2 matches at 11 bases. After removal of 3 bases from V and 5 bases from J, the junction contained 6 bases not matched to a gene. Germline CDR1 and CDR2: DFQATT and SNEGSKA (reference sequence). CDR3 size: 15 residues.

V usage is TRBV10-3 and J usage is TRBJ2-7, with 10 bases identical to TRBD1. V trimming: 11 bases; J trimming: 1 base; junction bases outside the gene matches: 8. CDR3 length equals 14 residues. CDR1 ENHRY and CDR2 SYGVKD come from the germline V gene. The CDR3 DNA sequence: TGTGCCCTCTCCGGGACAGGGGTATCCTACGAGCAGTACTTC. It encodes CALSGTGVSYEQYF.

This chain's CDR3 is CASSSSSYEQYF. The CDR3 DNA sequence: TGTGCCAGCAGTTCGAGCTCCTACGAGCAGTACTTC. V and J are TRBV7-2 and TRBJ2-7; D unclear. The V end was cut by 6 bases, the J end by 0 bases, with 6 bases between. The germline V gene has CDR1 SGHTA and CDR2 FQGNSA. The CDR3 is 12 residues long.

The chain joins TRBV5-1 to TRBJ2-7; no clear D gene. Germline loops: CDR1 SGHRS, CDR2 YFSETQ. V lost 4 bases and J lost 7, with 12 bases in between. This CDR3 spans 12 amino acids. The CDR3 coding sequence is TGCGCCAGCAGCCATACGACAAATGAGCAGTACTTC. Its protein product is CASSHTTNEQYF.

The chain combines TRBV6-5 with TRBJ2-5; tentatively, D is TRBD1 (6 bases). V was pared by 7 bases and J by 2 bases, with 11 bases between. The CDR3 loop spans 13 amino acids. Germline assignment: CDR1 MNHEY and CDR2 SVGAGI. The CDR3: CASTKDSQETQYF. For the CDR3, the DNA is TGTGCCAGCACGAAGGACAGTCAAGAGACCCAGTACTTC.